Presented here are 13 T cell receptor beta chains from one specimen sequenced in a study of blood T cell repertoires in COVID-19. Assay: immunoSEQ multiplex PCR; the TCRdb copy retains only in-frame clones and omits some. The table records 40,000 to 60,000 clones, about 89% of them present only once. The sequencing input was peripheral blood. The receptor source for this set is an elderly woman with COVID-19, enrolled during active disease.

The chain is built from TRBV12-5 and TRBJ2-1, with 11 bases fitting TRBD1. The CDR3 has 16 residues. V lost 0 bases, J lost 8 bases, and 6 bases stayed unmatched. Looked up from germline, CDR1 is LGHNT and CDR2 is FRNRAP. The chain's CDR3 is CASGLVGQGALDEQFF. The DNA of the CDR3 is TGTGCTAGTGGTTTGGTCGGACAGGGGGCGTTGGATGAGCAGTTCTTC.

This clone was counted a single time. This chain connects TRBV9 to TRBJ2-5; 10 bases are a match to TRBD2. The ends lost 4 bases at V and 3 bases at J; junction bases unmatched: 3. The CDR3 is 14 amino acids. Looked up from germline, CDR1 is SGDLS and CDR2 is YYNGEE. The CDR3 DNA sequence: TGTGCCAGCAGCTTCGGACTAGCGGAAGAGACCCAGTACTTC. Translating gives CASSFGLAEETQYF. Complete variable domain (other parts from reference TRBV9 and TRBJ2-5): DSGVTQTPKHLITATGQRVTLRCSPRSGDLSVYWYQQSLDQGLQFLIQYYNGEERAKGNILERFSAQQFPDLHSELNLSSLELGDSALYFCASSFGLAEETQYFGPGTRLLVL.

The table lists this clone with a count of one. The chain combines TRBV5-1 with TRBJ1-2; D may be TRBD1 (5 bases). The V and J ends lost 2 bases and 6 bases respectively, with 14 bases between them. The CDR3 sequence is 14 residues long. Germline V lookup: CDR1 SGHRS, CDR2 YFSETQ. The CDR3 nucleotides read TGCGCCAGCAGCTTTTTGAGAGGGGAGGATGGCTACACCTTC. Protein product: CASSFLRGEDGYTF.

The chain uses TRBV5-1 and TRBJ2-1; 10 bases are shared with TRBD1. The ends lost 6 bases at V and 7 bases at J; junction bases unmatched: 7. Germline V gene lookup returns CDR1 SGHRS and CDR2 YFSETQ. CDR3 length: 14 residues. CDR3 region: CASTRGQGGNEQFF. In DNA form, the CDR3 reads TGCGCCAGCACCCGAGGACAGGGGGGTAATGAGCAGTTCTTC.

The count of this clone is one. The chain combines TRBV7-3 with TRBJ1-1; perhaps TRBD1 as D (6 bases). The CDR3 extends over 18 amino acids. The germline V gene has CDR1 SGHTA and CDR2 FQGTGA. V lost 5 bases and J 3 bases, leaving 25 bases between the germline ends. In DNA, the CDR3 is TGTGCCAGCAGCCTCAACGCCGGGACAAAGTTTGCCTACACTGAAGCTTTCTTT. This sequence encodes CASSLNAGTKFAYTEAFF.

The gene calls are TRBV5-6 and TRBJ1-1; D possibly corresponds to TRBD1 (6 bases). CDR3 length: 19 amino acids. Germline V gives CDR1 SGHDT, CDR2 YYEEEE. The V end lost 2 bases, the J end lost 5 bases, and 28 bases lay between the germline ends. The CDR3 spells CASSLRRVRSAQGNTEAFF. As DNA, the CDR3 is TGTGCCAGCAGCTTACGACGCGTACGGAGCGCACAGGGTAATACTGAAGCTTTCTTT.

V is TRBV19 and J is TRBJ1-5; no clear D gene. Trimming stripped 5 bases from V and 6 bases from J, with 17 bases between. Germline V gene sequence: CDR1 LNHDA, CDR2 SQIVND (reference sequence). This CDR3 contains 15 residues. CDR3 sequence: CASSDGPAQGQPQHF. In DNA form, the CDR3 reads TGTGCCAGTAGTGATGGGCCCGCGCAAGGTCAGCCCCAGCATTTT.

V and J are TRBV18 and TRBJ2-5; TRBD1 agrees at 9 bases. This CDR3 has 14 residues. CDR1 and CDR2 (germline): KGHSH, LQKENI. V lost 6 bases to trimming and J lost 3 bases; unmatched junction nucleotides: 5. The CDR3 DNA follows: TGTGCCAGCTCGGAAACAGGGGGCGAAGAGACCCAGTACTTC. Translating it yields CASSETGGEETQYF.

This clone was found once. The rearrangement uses TRBV18 and TRBJ2-7, with D tentatively TRBD1 (5 bases). V shed 6 bases and J shed 0 bases, with 9 bases lying between them. The CDR3 runs 13 residues. The V gene's germline CDR1 is KGHSH and CDR2 LQKENI. The CDR3 loop reads CASSTESSYEQYF. The CDR3 coding sequence is TGTGCCAGCTCGACAGAGAGCTCCTACGAGCAGTACTTC.

The V gene is TRBV7-9, the J gene TRBJ2-6; possibly TRBD1 for D (5 bases). V lost 8 bases to trimming and J lost 2 bases, with 19 bases between them. The CDR3 has 17 amino acids. Germline V CDR1 and CDR2: SEHNR, FQNEAQ (reference sequence). CDR3 protein: CASARAQGVTGANVLTF. CDR3 DNA: TGTGCCAGCGCCCGCGCCCAGGGTGTAACTGGGGCCAACGTCCTGACTTTC.

The J gene is TRBJ2-1, the V gene TRBV7-2; a possible D gene is TRBD2 (6 bases). This CDR3 contains 15 residues. Germline assignment: CDR1 SGHTA and CDR2 FQGNSA. V was pared by 4 bases and J by 6 bases, with 16 bases between. CDR3 loop: CASSSDYTSVNEQFF. CDR3 nucleotides: TGTGCCAGCAGCTCGGACTACACCAGTGTCAATGAGCAGTTCTTC.

V is TRBV20-1 and J is TRBJ2-7, with a possible D match to TRBD1 (5 bases). The V end was cut by 3 bases, the J end by 3 bases, with 12 bases between. The germline V gene encodes CDR1 DFQATT and CDR2 SNEGSKA (reference sequence). The CDR3 is 13 amino acids. In nucleotides, the CDR3 is TGCAGTGCTAGTCCAGGGATGCTCTACGAGCAGTACTTC. This codes for CSASPGMLYEQYF.

The chain carries TRBV7-9 and TRBJ1-1; 7 positions agree with TRBD1. The germline gives CDR1 SEHNR, CDR2 FQNEAQ (reference sequence). Trimming at V came to 5 bases and at J to 2 bases, leaving 11 bases not matched to a gene. The CDR3 extends over 16 amino acids. The CDR3 sequence: CASSPSPRTGNTEAFF. The DNA for the CDR3 is TGTGCCAGCAGCCCCTCCCCCCGGACAGGCAACACTGAAGCTTTCTTT. The full variable domain, rest sourced from reference TRBV7-9 and TRBJ1-1, is DTGVSQNPRHKITKRGQNVTFRCDPISEHNRLYWYRQTLGQGPEFLTYFQNEAQLEKSRLLSDRFSAERPKGSFSTLEIQRTEQGDSAMYLCASSPSPRTGNTEAFFGQGTRLTVV.